Listed here are 2 T cell receptor beta chains from one sample, sequenced in a study of identifying expanded T cells in peripheral blood. TCRdb's copy holds only in-frame clones and misses some; the assay was immunoSEQ multiplex PCR. The table has about 78,000 clones, approximately 85% seen once. Sequenced input: blood. These receptors all come from a person aged 18 to 75 in good health.

The genes are TRBV30 and TRBJ1-3; D is undetermined. The CDR3 contains 15 residues. Germline-derived CDR1 and CDR2 are GTSNPN and SVGIG (reference sequence). V lost 2 bases, J lost 4 bases, and 15 bases lay in between. The CDR3 is CAWSRIPSEGNTIYF. The CDR3 DNA reads as TGTGCCTGGAGTAGGATTCCGTCAGAGGGAAACACCATATATTTT.

J is TRBJ2-5 and V is TRBV5-6; 8 bases are shared with TRBD1. This CDR3 is 14 amino acids long. The ends lost 3 bases at V and 2 bases at J; junction bases unmatched: 3. Germline V gives CDR1 SGHDT, CDR2 YYEEEE. CDR3 region: CASSWWTGQETQYF. In DNA, the CDR3 is TGTGCCAGCAGCTGGTGGACAGGGCAAGAGACCCAGTACTTC.